The clone carrying this TCR beta chain has a single count. Antigen specificity is unknown. The table came from immunoSEQ multiplex PCR; TCRdb's copy has only in-frame clones and leaves some out. The data show around 110,000 clones, with about 90% seen just once and 6.5% to 9.5% held by the top ten. This sample is part of a study of T cell responses to AZD1222 COVID-19 vaccine. The CDR3 runs 11 residues. Germline values: CDR1 SNHLY, CDR2 FYNNEI. The ends were cut back, 8 bases at V and 7 bases at J, with 11 bases in the middle. Study results and caveats: Among AZD1222 vaccinees, only five to seven were seropositive at baseline. The study reported that nearly half of spike-specific TCRs target unmutated variant regions. Repertoires were sampled only after the peak T cell response.

The material sequenced was peripheral blood, taken on day 0 of AZD1222 vaccination. The origin of this receptor is an adult in good health. The V call is TRBV2, the J call TRBJ2-5; unclear D gene. CDR3 sequence: CASGPPGTQYF. CDR3 coding DNA: TGTGCCAGCGGTCCACCGGGGACCCAGTACTTC.